This record concerns one T cell receptor beta chain sequence. The data stem from a study of shared clonotypes between healthy human individuals. The data were produced by immunoSEQ multiplex PCR, yet TCRdb's version contains in-frame clones alone and is incomplete. The profile shows 740,000 or so clones, 55% to 85% of them singletons. This CDR3 has 15 residues. Trimming removed 3 bases from V and 7 bases from J, with 15 bases in between. The germline V gene has CDR1 SNHLY and CDR2 FYNNEI. Specimen: memory CD4+ T cells sorted from blood. Specified subset: CD45RA-negative fraction. The chain uses TRBV2 and TRBJ1-4, with D perhaps matching TRBD1 (5 bases). The TCR was taken from a woman in her twenties or thirties in good health. The CDR3 region is CASSDLRRRGEKLFF. CDR3 sequence (DNA): TGTGCCAGCAGTGATCTCAGGCGGAGGGGTGAAAAACTGTTTTTT.